The 17 T cell receptor beta chains in this list originate from one sample, sequenced in a study of blood T cell repertoires in COVID-19. TCRdb's table, derived via immunoSEQ multiplex PCR, lists solely in-frame clones and lacks some. The sample lists 90,000 to 120,000 clones, about two thirds occurring once. Sample: peripheral blood. These receptors all stem from a middle-aged woman with acute or convalescent COVID-19.

The chain is built from TRBV5-1 and TRBJ1-1; the match to TRBD1 covers 7 bases. In germline, CDR1 is SGHRS, CDR2 YFSETQ. The CDR3 extends over 17 amino acids. Trimming cost V 0 bases and J 1 base; bases outside gene matches: 9. This CDR3 reads CASSLEHRGVGNTEAFF. In DNA form, the CDR3 reads TGCGCCAGCAGCTTGGAACACAGGGGTGTGGGGAACACTGAAGCTTTCTTT.

This clone was seen a handful of times. The rearrangement joins TRBV11-1 to TRBJ2-5; maybe TRBD2 (6 bases). CDR1 and CDR2 from the germline V gene are SGHAT and FQDESV (reference sequence). Trimming removed 3 bases at V and 1 base at J, with 12 bases between. The CDR3 is made up of 15 amino acids. CDR3 bases: TGTGCCAGCAGCTTCGGCGGGACTTTCCAAGAGACCCAGTACTTC. Translated: CASSFGGTFQETQYF.

This rearrangement joins TRBV7-6 to TRBJ1-6; 9 nucleotides align to TRBD1. The germline CDR1 and CDR2 sequences are SGHVS and FNYEAQ. CDR3 length equals 15 residues. Trimming removed 5 bases from V and 5 bases from J; junction bases left unmatched: 4. CDR3 nucleotides: TGTGCCAGCAGCCTACGGACAGGGGATAATTCACCCCTCCACTTT. Translated: CASSLRTGDNSPLHF.

The rearrangement links TRBV5-8 to TRBJ1-5; 10 nucleotides agree with TRBD1. Germline V CDR1 and CDR2: SGHTS, YDEGEE. The CDR3 spans 15 residues. V shed 7 bases and J 6 bases; nucleotides not matched to a gene: 10. The CDR3 loop is CASSVGQGGSQPQHF. The CDR3 DNA reads TGTGCCAGCTCCGTTGGACAGGGGGGGAGTCAGCCCCAGCATTTT.

The rearrangement uses TRBV18 and TRBJ1-4; perhaps TRBD1 as D (5 bases). The germline V and J ends were trimmed by 6 bases and 3 bases, with 8 bases remaining between them. CDR1 and CDR2 (germline): KGHSH, LQKENI. The CDR3 spans 13 residues. CDR3 in amino acids: CASSRGSNEKLFF. The CDR3 DNA reads TGTGCCAGCTCTAGGGGATCTAATGAAAAACTGTTTTTT. Complete variable domain (other parts from reference TRBV18 and TRBJ1-4): NAGVMQNPRHLVRRRGQEARLRCSPMKGHSHVYWYRQLPEEGLKFMVYLQKENIIDESGMPKERFSAEFPKEGPSILRIQQVVRGDSAAYFCASSRGSNEKLFFGSGTQLSVL.

The chain is built from TRBV11-1 and TRBJ2-7; D gene ambiguous. Trimming cost V 5 bases and J 6 bases, with 14 bases left between them. CDR1 and CDR2 from the germline V gene are SGHAT and FQDESV (reference sequence). The CDR3 runs to 13 residues. CDR3 nucleotide sequence: TGTGCCAGCAGCCCGTTATCCCTTCCCGAGCAGTACTTC. This translates into CASSPLSLPEQYF.

This rearrangement joins TRBV3-1 (or the pseudogene TRBV3-2) to TRBJ2-2; 12 bases are a match to TRBD2. Germline CDR1 LGHDT, CDR2 YNNKEL (reference sequence). The CDR3 loop spans 19 amino acids. J was trimmed by 6 bases and V by 1 base; bases with no gene match: 12. CDR3 amino acids: CASSQVVETSGGSPGELFF. The CDR3 DNA is TGTGCCAGCAGCCAAGTCGTTGAGACTAGCGGGGGCTCCCCCGGGGAGCTGTTTTTT.

The chain links TRBV28 to TRBJ1-3, with TRBD1 as a possible D gene (6 bases). Between the trimmed V and J ends, which lost 4 bases and 4 bases, there was a span of 11 bases. Germline CDR1 reads MDHEN; CDR2 reads SYDVKM. The CDR3 is 14 residues long. CDR3: CASSSGTPGNTIYF. In nucleotides, the CDR3 is TGTGCCAGCAGTTCCGGGACACCCGGAAACACCATATATTTT.

The CDR3 bases are TGTGCCAGCAGCCAAGTCGACTCCGGGGAGCTGTTTTTT. This translates into CASSQVDSGELFF. This rearrangement joins TRBV3-1 (or the pseudogene TRBV3-2) to TRBJ2-2, with unresolved D. Trimming left V 1 base short and J 6 bases short, with 6 bases between. Germline loops: CDR1 LGHDT, CDR2 YNNKEL (reference sequence). There are 13 residues in the CDR3.

V usage is TRBV6-5 and J usage is TRBJ2-5; maybe TRBD2 (7 bases). The germline V and J ends were trimmed by 7 bases and 4 bases, with 16 bases remaining between them. The CDR3 covers 14 residues. Germline CDR1 and CDR2: MNHEY and SVGAGI. The DNA of the CDR3 is TGTGCCAGCACCGAAGGAGGGGGGGCAGAGACCCAGTACTTC. Translation gives CASTEGGGAETQYF.

The chain recombines TRBV30 with TRBJ2-5, with TRBD2 identical over 7 bases. Looked up from germline, CDR1 is GTSNPN and CDR2 is SVGIG (reference sequence). V lost 0 bases to trimming and J lost 3 bases; unmatched junction nucleotides: 1. The CDR3 loop spans 13 amino acids. The DNA for the CDR3 is TGTGCCTGGAGTGTAGGACTAGAAGAGACCCAGTACTTC. The encoded protein is CAWSVGLEETQYF.

The chain joins TRBV7-2 to TRBJ1-1, with TRBD1 matching 12 bases. The junction had 7 bases not matched to a gene; V was cut back by 5 bases and J by 3 bases. There are 16 residues in the CDR3. Germline CDR1 is SGHTA and CDR2 is FQGNSA. In DNA form, the CDR3 reads TGTGCCAGCAGCGGCATCCGGGACAGGGGGCACACTGAAGCTTTCTTT. Its protein product is CASSGIRDRGHTEAFF.

This chain links TRBV19 with TRBJ2-7, with 8 bases identical to TRBD1. This CDR3 has 15 amino acids. V shed 5 bases and J 2 bases; nucleotides not matched to a gene: 8. Looked up from germline, CDR1 is LNHDA and CDR2 is SQIVND (reference sequence). In DNA, the CDR3 is TGTGCCAGTAGTCATCTCCAGGGGGCAACCTACGAGCAGTACTTC. Its translation is CASSHLQGATYEQYF.

V usage is TRBV12-1 and J usage is TRBJ2-1; TRBD2, as called in the table, went unchecked against the DNA. TRBV12-1 has pseudogene status. This CDR3 comprises 16 residues. The CDR3 sequence is CASSSRPLAAYNEQFF. Here the CDR3 DNA reads TGTGCCAGCAGCTCCCGACCCCTAGCGGCCTACAATGAGCAGTTCTTC.

V gene TRBV6-2 or TRBV6-3 combines with J gene TRBJ2-5; D is possibly TRBD1 (6 bases). Germline CDR1 is MNHEY and CDR2 is SVGEGT. V was clipped by 0 bases and J by 4 bases, with 12 bases between them. There are 15 residues in the CDR3. CDR3 protein: CASSYSGAQGETQYF. The CDR3, as DNA: TGTGCCAGCAGTTACTCGGGGGCTCAGGGAGAGACCCAGTACTTC.

Only one count was recorded for this clone. The gene calls are TRBV5-1 and TRBJ2-5; D might be TRBD2 (7 bases). The V and J ends lost 0 bases and 2 bases respectively, with 8 bases between them. The germline V gene has CDR1 SGHRS and CDR2 YFSETQ. The CDR3 has 14 residues. This chain's CDR3 is CASSLEGGQETQYF. In nucleotides, the CDR3 is TGCGCCAGCAGCTTGGAGGGGGGGCAAGAGACCCAGTACTTC.

This sequence joins TRBV28 and TRBJ1-2; 11 bases align to TRBD1. V was clipped by 5 bases and J by 4 bases; unmatched bases: 15. Germline CDR1 MDHEN, CDR2 SYDVKM. The CDR3 has 18 amino acids. CDR3 protein: CASSPMDRGQLLGYGYTF. In DNA, the CDR3 is TGTGCCAGCAGTCCCATGGACAGGGGGCAACTATTGGGCTATGGCTACACCTTC.